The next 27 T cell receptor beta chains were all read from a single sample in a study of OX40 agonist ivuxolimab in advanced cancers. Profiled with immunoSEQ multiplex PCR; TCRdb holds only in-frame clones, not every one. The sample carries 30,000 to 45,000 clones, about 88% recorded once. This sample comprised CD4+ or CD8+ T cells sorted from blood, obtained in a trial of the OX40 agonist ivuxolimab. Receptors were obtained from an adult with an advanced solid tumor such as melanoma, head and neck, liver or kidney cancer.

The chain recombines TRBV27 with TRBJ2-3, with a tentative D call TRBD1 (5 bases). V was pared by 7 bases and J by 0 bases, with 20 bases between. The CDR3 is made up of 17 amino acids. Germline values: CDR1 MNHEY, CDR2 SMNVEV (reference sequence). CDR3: CASIRQGVPSSTDTQYF. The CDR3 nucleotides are TGTGCCAGCATCAGGCAGGGCGTACCGTCTAGCACAGATACGCAGTATTTT.

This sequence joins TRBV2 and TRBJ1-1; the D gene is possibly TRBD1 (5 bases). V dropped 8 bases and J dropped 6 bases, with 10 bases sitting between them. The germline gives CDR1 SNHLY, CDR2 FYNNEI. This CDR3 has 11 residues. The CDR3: CASRGYSEAFF. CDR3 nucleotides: TGTGCCAGCCGGGGGTACTCTGAAGCTTTCTTT. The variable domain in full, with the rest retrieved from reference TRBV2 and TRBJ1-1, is EPEVTQTPSHQVTQMGQEVILRCVPISNHLYFYWYRQILGQKVEFLVSFYNNEISEKSEIFDDQFSVERPDGSNFTLKIRSTKLEDSAMYFCASRGYSEAFFGQGTRLTVV.

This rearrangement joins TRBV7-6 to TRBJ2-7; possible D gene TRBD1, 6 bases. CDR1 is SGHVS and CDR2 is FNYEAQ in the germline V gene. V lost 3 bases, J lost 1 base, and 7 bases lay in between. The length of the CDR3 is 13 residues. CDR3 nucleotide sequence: TGTGCCAGCAGCTTGGACAGTTCCTACGAGCAGTACTTC. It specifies CASSLDSSYEQYF.

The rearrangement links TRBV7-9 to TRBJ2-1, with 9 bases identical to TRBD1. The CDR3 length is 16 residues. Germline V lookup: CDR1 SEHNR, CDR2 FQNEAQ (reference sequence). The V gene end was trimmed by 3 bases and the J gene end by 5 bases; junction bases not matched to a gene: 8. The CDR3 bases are TGTGCCAGCAGCTTTCCGGGACAGGGAATGAACAATGAGCAGTTCTTC. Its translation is CASSFPGQGMNNEQFF.

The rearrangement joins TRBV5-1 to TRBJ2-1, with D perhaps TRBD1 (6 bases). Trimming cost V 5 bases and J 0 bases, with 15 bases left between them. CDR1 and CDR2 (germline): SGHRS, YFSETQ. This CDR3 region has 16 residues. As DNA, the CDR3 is TGCGCCAGCAGAAATCCCGGGACAAGCTCCTACAATGAGCAGTTCTTC. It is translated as CASRNPGTSSYNEQFF.

The CDR3 nucleotides are TGTGCCAGCAGCTCCAAGACAGGGACTCCTCCGGAGCAGTACTTC. Amino acid sequence: CASSSKTGTPPEQYF. The chain employs TRBV7-9 and TRBJ2-7; tentatively, D is TRBD1 (7 bases). The CDR3 has 15 amino acids. The germline gives CDR1 SEHNR, CDR2 FQNEAQ (reference sequence). Trimming left V 4 bases short and J 7 bases short, with 20 bases between.

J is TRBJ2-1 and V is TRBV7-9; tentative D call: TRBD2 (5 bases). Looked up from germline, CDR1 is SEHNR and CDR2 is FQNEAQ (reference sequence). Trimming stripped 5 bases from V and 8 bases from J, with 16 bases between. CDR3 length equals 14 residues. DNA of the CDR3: TGTGCCAGCAGCGCCCAACTAGGAACACATGAGCAGTTCTTC. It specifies CASSAQLGTHEQFF.

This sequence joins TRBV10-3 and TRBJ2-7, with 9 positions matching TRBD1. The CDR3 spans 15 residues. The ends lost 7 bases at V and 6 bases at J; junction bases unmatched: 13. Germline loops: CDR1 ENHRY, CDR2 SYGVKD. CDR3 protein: CAIKEDRGKFSEQYF. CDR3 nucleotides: TGTGCCATCAAAGAGGACAGGGGAAAGTTTAGCGAGCAGTACTTC.

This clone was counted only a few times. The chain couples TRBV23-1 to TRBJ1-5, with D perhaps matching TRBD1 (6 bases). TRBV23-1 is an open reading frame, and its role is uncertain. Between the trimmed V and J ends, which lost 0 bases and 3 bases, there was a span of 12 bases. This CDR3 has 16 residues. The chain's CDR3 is CASSQSVDRFNQPQHF. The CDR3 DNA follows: TGCGCCAGCAGTCAATCTGTCGACAGGTTCAATCAGCCCCAGCATTTT.

The CDR3 is CASSSGSGGFFEKLFF. CDR3 DNA sequence: TGTGCCAGCAGTTCAGGTTCCGGGGGTTTTTTTGAAAAACTGTTTTTT. This sequence joins TRBV28 and TRBJ1-4; weak D call: TRBD1 (5 bases). The CDR3 extends over 16 amino acids. Trimming pared 4 bases from V and 7 bases from J, leaving 19 bases between. Germline CDR1 MDHEN, CDR2 SYDVKM.

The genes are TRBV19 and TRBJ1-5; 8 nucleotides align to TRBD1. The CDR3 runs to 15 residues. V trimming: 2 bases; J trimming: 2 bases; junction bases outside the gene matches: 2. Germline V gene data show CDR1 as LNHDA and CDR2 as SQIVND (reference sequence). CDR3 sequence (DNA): TGTGCCAGTAGTATAACAGGGGGTGGCAATCAGCCCCAGCATTTT. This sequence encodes CASSITGGGNQPQHF.

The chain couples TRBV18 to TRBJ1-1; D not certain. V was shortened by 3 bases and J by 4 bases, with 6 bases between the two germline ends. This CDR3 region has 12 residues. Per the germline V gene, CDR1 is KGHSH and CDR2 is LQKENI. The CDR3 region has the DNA TGTGCCAGCTCACCGGTGACCACTGAAGCTTTCTTT. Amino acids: CASSPVTTEAFF.

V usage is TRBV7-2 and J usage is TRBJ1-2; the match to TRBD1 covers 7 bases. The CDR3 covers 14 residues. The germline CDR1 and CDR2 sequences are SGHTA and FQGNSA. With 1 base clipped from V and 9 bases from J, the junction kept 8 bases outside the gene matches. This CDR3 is CASSLDPGTVSYTF. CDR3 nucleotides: TGTGCCAGCAGCTTAGACCCCGGGACAGTCAGCTACACCTTC.

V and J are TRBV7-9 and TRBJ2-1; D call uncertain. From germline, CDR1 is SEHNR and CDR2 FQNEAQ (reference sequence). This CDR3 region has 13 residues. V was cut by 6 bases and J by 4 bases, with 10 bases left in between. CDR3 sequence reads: CASSPVGYNEQFF. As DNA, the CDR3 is TGTGCCAGCAGTCCTGTAGGATACAATGAGCAGTTCTTC.

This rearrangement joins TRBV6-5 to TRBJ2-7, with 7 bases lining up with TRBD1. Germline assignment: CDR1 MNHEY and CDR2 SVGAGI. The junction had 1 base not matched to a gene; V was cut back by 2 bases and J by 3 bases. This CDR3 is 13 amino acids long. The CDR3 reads CASSYAGGYEQYF. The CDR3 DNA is TGTGCCAGCAGTTACGCAGGGGGCTACGAGCAGTACTTC.

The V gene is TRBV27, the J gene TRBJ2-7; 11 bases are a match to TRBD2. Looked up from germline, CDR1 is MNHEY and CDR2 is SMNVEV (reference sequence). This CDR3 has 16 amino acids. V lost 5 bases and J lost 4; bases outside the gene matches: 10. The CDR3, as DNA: TGTGCCAGCAGTCCCCCTCTAGCGGGAGGCTCTTACGAGCAGTACTTC. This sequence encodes CASSPPLAGGSYEQYF.

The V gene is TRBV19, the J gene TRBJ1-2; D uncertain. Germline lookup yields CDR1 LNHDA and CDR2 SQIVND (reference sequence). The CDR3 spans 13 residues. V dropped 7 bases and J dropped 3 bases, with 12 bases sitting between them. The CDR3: CASIGGPDYGYTF. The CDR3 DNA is TGTGCCAGTATAGGCGGGCCGGACTATGGCTACACCTTC.

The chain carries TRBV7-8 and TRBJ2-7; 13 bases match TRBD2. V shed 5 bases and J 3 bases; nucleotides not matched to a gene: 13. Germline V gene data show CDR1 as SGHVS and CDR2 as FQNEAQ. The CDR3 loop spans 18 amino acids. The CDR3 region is CASSGLAGVSYPFYEQYF. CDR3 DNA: TGTGCCAGCAGCGGACTAGCGGGAGTGTCGTACCCTTTCTACGAGCAGTACTTC.

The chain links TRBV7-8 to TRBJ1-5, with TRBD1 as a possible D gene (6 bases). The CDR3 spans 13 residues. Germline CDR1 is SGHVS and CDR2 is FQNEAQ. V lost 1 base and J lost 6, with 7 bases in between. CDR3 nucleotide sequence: TGTGCCAGCAGCTTAGGAGGGGGTCAGCCCCAGCATTTT. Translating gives CASSLGGGQPQHF. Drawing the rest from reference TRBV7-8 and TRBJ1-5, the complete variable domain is GAGVSQSPRYKVAKRGQDVALRCDPISGHVSLFWYQQALGQGPEFLTYFQNEAQLDKSGLPSDRFFAERPEGSVSTLKIQRTQQEDSAVYLCASSLGGGQPQHFGDGTRLSIL.

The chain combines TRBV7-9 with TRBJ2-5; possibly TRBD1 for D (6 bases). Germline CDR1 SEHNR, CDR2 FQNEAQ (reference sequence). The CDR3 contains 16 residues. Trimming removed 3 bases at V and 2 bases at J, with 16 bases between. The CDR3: CASSFSSGELQETQYF. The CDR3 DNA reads TGTGCCAGCAGCTTTAGTTCAGGGGAATTGCAAGAGACCCAGTACTTC.

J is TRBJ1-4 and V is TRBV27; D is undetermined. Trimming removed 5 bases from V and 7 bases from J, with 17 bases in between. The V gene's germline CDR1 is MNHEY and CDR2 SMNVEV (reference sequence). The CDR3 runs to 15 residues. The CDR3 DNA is TGTGCCAGCAGTCTAGGCGACGGATCAGGTGAAAAACTGTTTTTT. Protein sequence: CASSLGDGSGEKLFF.

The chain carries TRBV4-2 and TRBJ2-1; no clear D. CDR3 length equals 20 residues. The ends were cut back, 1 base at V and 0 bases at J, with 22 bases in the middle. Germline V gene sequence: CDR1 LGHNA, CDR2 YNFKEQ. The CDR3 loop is CASSQGERLAPVSSYNEQFF. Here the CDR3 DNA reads TGTGCCAGCAGCCAAGGTGAGAGGCTCGCACCAGTGAGCTCCTACAATGAGCAGTTCTTC.

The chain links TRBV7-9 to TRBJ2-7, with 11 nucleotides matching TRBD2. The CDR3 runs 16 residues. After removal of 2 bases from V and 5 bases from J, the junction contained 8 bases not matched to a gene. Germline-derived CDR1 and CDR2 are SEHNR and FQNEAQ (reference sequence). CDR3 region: CASSLTTSGSMNEQYF. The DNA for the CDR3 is TGTGCCAGCAGCTTAACTACTAGCGGGAGCATGAACGAGCAGTACTTC.

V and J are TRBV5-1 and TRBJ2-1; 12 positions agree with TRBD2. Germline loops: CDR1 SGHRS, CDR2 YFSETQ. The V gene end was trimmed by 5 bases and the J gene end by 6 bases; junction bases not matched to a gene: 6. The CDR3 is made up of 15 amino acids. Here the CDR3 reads CASSSGTSGFNEQFF. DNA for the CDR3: TGCGCCAGCAGTTCCGGGACTAGCGGGTTCAATGAGCAGTTCTTC.

The CDR3 is CASSQGGGSLHF. The CDR3 nucleotides read TGTGCCAGCAGTCAAGGAGGGGGATCCCTCCACTTT. V usage is TRBV9 and J usage is TRBJ1-6, with a possible D match to TRBD1 (6 bases). The germline V and J ends were trimmed by 5 bases and 14 bases, with 14 bases remaining between them. Germline V gene lookup returns CDR1 SGDLS and CDR2 YYNGEE. The CDR3 totals 12 residues. The full variable domain, in which reference TRBV9 and TRBJ1-6 provide the parts outside the CDR3, is DSGVTQTPKHLITATGQRVTLRCSPRSGDLSVYWYQQSLDQGLQFLIQYYNGEERAKGNILERFSAQQFPDLHSELNLSSLELGDSALYFCASSQGGGSLHFGNGTRLTVT.

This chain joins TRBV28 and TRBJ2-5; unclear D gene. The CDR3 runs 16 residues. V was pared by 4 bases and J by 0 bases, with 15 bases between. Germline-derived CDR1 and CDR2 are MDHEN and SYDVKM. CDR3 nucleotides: TGTGCCAGCAGTTCCTACCTCGCCATGTACCAAGAGACCCAGTACTTC. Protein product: CASSSYLAMYQETQYF.

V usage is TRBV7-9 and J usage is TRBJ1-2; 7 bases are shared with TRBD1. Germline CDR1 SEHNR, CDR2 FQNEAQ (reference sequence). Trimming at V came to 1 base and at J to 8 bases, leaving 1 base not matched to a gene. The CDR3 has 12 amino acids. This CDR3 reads CASSLGGGGYTF. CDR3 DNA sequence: TGTGCCAGCAGCTTAGGAGGGGGCGGCTACACCTTC.